This TCR beta chain was sequenced for a study of T cells in Graves' hyperthyroidism and ophthalmopathy. The investigators amplified TCR beta CDR3 regions from RNA transcripts. The HTBI set primed first-round TCR CDR3 RT-PCR. Via MiXCR, TCRdb re-called the multiplex PCR reads, giving one row per CDR3 protein. The sample includes hundreds of thousands of distinct CDR3 sequences, about 45% of them seen just once. A note on this clonotype: What it recognizes is unknown.

Uncontrolled infection, other autoimmune disease, pregnancy or lactation barred patients from enrollment. Overall study findings and caveats: Most expanded thyroid clonotypes above 0.001 also appeared in blood.

The CDR3 sequence is 11 residues long. V shed 4 bases and J shed 13 bases, with 12 bases lying between them. The germline gives CDR1 KGHDR, CDR2 SFDVKD. The sample comprised peripheral blood or thyroid tissue (not recorded which). The origin of this receptor is an adult man with Graves' disease, either hyperthyroidism or ophthalmopathy (not recorded which). V and J are TRBV24-1 and TRBJ1-1; a possible D gene is TRBD1 (6 bases). The CDR3 sequence: CATSEGAGYFF. Written as DNA, the CDR3 is TGTGCCACCAGTGAGGGGGCTGGGTATTTCTTT.